The clone carrying this TCR beta chain was counted once. The sample originates from a study of shared clonotypes between healthy human individuals. Per the original methods: ImmunoSEQ only sent back junction sequences with no quality scores, so filtering was done differently. Sequencing used immunoSEQ multiplex PCR; TCRdb keeps in-frame clones, though not all of them. The V and J calls and the clone size are those of that table, but D and trimming were determined from the DNA. The sample includes around 690,000 clones, 90% of them seen just once. CD45RO+ cells went into CD8 memory alongside CCR7-negative CD45RA+ TemRA cells. With 8 bases removed from V and 10 bases from J, the gap between germline ends came to 24 bases. The germline CDR1 and CDR2 sequences are LNHDA and SQIVND (reference sequence). The CDR3 spans 15 residues.

The clonotype was recovered from a man aged 18 to 30 in good health. Some clones in this sample may be carry-over from other donors' samples. The material sequenced was memory CD8+ T cells from PBMCs. Subset meaning: CD45RO+ cells pooled with CCR7-negative TemRA cells. The genes are TRBV19 and TRBJ2-1, with D possibly TRBD1 on 5 matching bases. Written as DNA, the CDR3 is TGTGCCAGTGGACGACCACAGGCCCCCATGAAGGAGCAGTTCTTC. It yields the protein CASGRPQAPMKEQFF.